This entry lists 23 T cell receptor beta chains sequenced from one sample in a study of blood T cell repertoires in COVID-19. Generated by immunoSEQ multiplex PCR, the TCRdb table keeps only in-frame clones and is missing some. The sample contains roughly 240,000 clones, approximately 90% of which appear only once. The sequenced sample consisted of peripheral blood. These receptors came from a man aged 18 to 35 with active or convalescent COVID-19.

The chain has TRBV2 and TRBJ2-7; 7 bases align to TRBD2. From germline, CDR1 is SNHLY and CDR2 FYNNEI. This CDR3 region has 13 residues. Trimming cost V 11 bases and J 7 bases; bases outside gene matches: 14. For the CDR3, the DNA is TGTGCCGTCCCGGGAGGACCTACGGATGAGCAGTACTTC. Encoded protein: CAVPGGPTDEQYF.

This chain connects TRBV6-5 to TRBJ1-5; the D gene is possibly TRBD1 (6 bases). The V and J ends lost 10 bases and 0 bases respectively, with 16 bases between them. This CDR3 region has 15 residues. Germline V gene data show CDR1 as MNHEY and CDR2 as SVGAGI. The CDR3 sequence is CATTGQPNSNQPQHF. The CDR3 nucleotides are TGTGCCACCACCGGACAGCCCAATAGCAATCAGCCCCAGCATTTT.

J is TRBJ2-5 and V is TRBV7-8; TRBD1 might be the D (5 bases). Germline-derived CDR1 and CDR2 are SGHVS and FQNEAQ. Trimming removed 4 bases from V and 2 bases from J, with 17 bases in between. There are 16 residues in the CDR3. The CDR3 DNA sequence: TGTGCCAGCAGCTCCGGGTGGCAGGGCCGGCAAGAGACCCAGTACTTC. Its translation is CASSSGWQGRQETQYF.

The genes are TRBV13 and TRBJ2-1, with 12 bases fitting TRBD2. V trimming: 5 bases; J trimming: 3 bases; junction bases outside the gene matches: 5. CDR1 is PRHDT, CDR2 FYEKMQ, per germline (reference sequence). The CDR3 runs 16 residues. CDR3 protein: CASSARLAGVYNEQFF. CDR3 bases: TGTGCCAGCAGCGCTAGACTAGCGGGAGTCTACAATGAGCAGTTCTTC.

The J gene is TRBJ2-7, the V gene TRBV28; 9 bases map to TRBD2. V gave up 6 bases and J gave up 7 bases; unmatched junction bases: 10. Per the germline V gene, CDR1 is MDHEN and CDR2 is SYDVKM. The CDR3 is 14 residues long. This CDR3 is CASSLGGLAVEQYF. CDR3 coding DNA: TGTGCCAGCAGCTTGGGGGGACTAGCTGTGGAGCAGTACTTC.

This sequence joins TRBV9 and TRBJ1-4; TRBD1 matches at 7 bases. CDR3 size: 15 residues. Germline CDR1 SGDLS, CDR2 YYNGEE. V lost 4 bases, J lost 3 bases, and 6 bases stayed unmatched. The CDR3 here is CASSRLGQANEKLFF. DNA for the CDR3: TGTGCCAGCAGCCGTCTAGGACAGGCTAATGAAAAACTGTTTTTT.

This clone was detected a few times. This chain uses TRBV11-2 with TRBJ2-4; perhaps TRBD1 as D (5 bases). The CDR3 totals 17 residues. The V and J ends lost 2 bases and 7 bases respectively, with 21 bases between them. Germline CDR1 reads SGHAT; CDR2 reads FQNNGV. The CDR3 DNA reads TGTGCCAGCAGCTTATACTTCGATTTCCAGGGCGCGAACATTCAGTACTTC. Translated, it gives CASSLYFDFQGANIQYF.

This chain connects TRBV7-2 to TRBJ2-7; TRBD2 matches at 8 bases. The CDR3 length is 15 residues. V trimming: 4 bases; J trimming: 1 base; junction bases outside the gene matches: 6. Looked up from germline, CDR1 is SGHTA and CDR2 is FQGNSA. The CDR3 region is CASSSPGLVSYEQYF. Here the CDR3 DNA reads TGTGCCAGCAGCTCCCCGGGACTAGTATCCTACGAGCAGTACTTC.

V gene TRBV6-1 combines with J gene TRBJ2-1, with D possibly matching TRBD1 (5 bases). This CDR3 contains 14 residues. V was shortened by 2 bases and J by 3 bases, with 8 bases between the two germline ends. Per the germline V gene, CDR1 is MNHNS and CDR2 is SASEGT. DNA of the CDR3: TGTGCCAGCAGTGAATCCAGGGTCTACAATGAGCAGTTCTTC. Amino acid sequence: CASSESRVYNEQFF.

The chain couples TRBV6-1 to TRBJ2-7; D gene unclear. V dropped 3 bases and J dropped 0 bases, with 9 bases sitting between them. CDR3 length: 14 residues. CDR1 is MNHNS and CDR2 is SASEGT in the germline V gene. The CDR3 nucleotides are TGTGCCAGCAGTGATGCGGTTAGCTCCTACGAGCAGTACTTC. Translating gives CASSDAVSSYEQYF.

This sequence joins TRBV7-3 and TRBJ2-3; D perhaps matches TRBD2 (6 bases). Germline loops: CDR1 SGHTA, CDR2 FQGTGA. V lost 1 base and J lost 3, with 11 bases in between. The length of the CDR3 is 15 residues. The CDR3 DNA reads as TGTGCCAGCAGCTTAATGGGGACTTTGACAGATACGCAGTATTTT. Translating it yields CASSLMGTLTDTQYF. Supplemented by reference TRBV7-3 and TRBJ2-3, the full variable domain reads GAGVSQTPSNKVTEKGKYVELRCDPISGHTALYWYRQSLGQGPEFLIYFQGTGAADDSGLPNDRFFAVRPEGSVSTLKIQRTERGDSAVYLCASSLMGTLTDTQYFGPGTRLTVL.

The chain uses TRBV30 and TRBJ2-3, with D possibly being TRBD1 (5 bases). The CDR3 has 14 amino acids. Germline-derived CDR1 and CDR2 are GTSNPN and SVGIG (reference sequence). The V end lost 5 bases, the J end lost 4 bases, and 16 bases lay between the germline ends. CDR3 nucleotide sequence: TGTGCCTGGGAAGGGGTCCGTATTGCAGATACGCAGTATTTT. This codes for CAWEGVRIADTQYF.

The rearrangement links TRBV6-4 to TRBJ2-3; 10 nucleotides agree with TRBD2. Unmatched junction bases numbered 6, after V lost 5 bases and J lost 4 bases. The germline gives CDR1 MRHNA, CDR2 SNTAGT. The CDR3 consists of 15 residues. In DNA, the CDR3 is TGTGCCAGCAGTAAGATAGCGGGGGGAGCAGATACGCAGTATTTT. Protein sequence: CASSKIAGGADTQYF.

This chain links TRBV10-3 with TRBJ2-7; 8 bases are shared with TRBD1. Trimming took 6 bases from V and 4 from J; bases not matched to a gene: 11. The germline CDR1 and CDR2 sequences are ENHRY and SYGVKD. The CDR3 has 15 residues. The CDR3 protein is CAISLGQGRGYEQYF. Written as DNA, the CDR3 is TGTGCCATCAGCCTTGGACAGGGTCGAGGATACGAGCAGTACTTC.

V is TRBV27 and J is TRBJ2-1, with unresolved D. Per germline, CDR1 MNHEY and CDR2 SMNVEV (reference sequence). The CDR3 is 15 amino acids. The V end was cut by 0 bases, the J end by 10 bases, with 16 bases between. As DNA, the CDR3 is TGTGCCAGCAGTTTATCCCTCCTAGGCGCAGAGGAGCAGTTCTTC. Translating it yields CASSLSLLGAEEQFF.

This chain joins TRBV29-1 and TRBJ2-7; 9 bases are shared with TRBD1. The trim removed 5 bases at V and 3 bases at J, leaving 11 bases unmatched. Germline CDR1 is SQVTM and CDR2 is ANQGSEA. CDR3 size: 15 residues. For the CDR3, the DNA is TGCAGCGTTTACTATACAGGGGGCGCGGTCTACGAGCAGTACTTC. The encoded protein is CSVYYTGGAVYEQYF.

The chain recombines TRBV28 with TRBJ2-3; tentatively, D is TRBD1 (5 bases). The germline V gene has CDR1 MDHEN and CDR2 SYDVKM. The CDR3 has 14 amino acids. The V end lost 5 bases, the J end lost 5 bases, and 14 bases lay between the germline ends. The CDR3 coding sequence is TGTGCCAGCAGTGGGGCACATGGTCGAGATACGCAGTATTTT. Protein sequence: CASSGAHGRDTQYF.

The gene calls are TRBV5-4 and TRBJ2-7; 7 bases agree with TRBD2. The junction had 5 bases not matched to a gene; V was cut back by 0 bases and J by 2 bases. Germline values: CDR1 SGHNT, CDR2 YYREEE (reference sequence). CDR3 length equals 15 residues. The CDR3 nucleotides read TGTGCCAGCAGCTTGGGGGCGGGGGTAACCTACGAGCAGTACTTC. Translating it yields CASSLGAGVTYEQYF.

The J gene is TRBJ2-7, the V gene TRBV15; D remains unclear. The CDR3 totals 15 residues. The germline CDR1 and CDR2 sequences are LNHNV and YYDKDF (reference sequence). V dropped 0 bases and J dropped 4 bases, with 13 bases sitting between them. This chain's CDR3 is CATSRDRQRLYEQYF. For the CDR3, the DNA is TGTGCCACCAGCAGAGATCGTCAGAGACTTTACGAGCAGTACTTC.

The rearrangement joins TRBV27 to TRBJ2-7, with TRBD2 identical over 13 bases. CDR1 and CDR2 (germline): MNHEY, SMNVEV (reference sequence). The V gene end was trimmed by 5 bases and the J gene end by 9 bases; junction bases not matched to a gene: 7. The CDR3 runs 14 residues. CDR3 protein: CASSPTSGGEVQYF. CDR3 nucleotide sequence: TGTGCCAGCAGTCCTACTAGCGGGGGGGAAGTGCAGTACTTC.

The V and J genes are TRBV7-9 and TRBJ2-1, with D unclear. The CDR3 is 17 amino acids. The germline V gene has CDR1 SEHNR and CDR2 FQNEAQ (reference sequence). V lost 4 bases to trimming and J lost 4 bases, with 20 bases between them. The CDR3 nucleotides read TGTGCCAGCAGCTCTAGTTATGTCGGTACCTCTTACAATGAGCAGTTCTTC. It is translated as CASSSSYVGTSYNEQFF.

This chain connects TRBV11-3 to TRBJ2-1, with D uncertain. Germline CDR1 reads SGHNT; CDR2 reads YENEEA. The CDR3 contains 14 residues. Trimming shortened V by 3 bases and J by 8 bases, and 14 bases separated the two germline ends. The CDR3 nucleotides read TGTGCCAGCAGCTTCGTTGTGCCTGCGGATGAGCAGTTCTTC. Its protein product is CASSFVVPADEQFF.

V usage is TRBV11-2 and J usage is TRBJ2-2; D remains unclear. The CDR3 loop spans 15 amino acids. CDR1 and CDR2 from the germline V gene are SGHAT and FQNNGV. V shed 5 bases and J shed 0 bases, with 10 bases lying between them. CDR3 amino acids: CASSPSTPNTGELFF. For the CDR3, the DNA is TGTGCCAGCAGCCCGAGTACCCCGAACACCGGGGAGCTGTTTTTT.